Listed below are T cell receptor beta chains from one sample, sequenced in a study of spatial heterogeneity in lung cancer. TCRdb re-derived calls from the 5' RACE reads in MiXCR, one entry per CDR3 protein. This table has more than 50,000 distinct CDR3 sequences, approximately 7% appearing once. The sample was PBMCs, taken at surgery. These receptors originate from a female donor with early-stage non-small cell lung cancer. CDR3s include the opening cysteine and the closing phenylalanine or tryptophan. D genes are given only for firm matches. The listing skips clone size in some rows; elsewhere it reads once, few, many or a size class.

d_gene | abundance | j_gene | v_gene | CDR3aa | CDR3nt
NA | many | TRBJ2-4 | TRBV29-1 | CSVEGPDNIQYF | TGCAGCGTTGAAGGCCCCGACAACATTCAGTACTTC
NA | many | TRBJ2-1 | TRBV7-2 | CASSLVHQEQFF | TGTGCCAGCAGCTTAGTTCACCAAGAGCAGTTCTTC
NA | NA | TRBJ1-1 | TRBV7-8 | CASSLSQGSYTEAFF | TGTGCCAGCAGCTTATCCCAGGGGAGTTACACTGAAGCTTTCTTT
TRBD1 | few | TRBJ2-4 | TRBV6-5 | CASKWDRETKNIQYF | TGTGCCAGCAAATGGGACAGGGAAACCAAAAACATTCAGTACTTC
TRBD1 | few | TRBJ2-3 | TRBV5-1 | CASRRGTGTDTQYF | TGCGCCAGCAGGAGGGGGACAGGCACAGATACGCAGTATTTT
TRBD1 | many | TRBJ1-5 | TRBV9 | CASSTTGGNQPQHF | TGTGCCAGCAGTACTACAGGGGGCAATCAGCCCCAGCATTTT
TRBD2 | many | TRBJ2-1 | TRBV4-3 | CASSQVNGGGTFF | TGCGCCAGCAGCCAAGTCAACGGGGGGGGTACGTTCTTC
TRBD2 | many | TRBJ2-3 | TRBV11-2 | CASSLRASGGPSTDTQYF | TGTGCCAGCAGCTTACGGGCTAGCGGGGGACCTAGCACAGATACGCAGTATTTT
NA | many | TRBJ1-1 | TRBV6-2/TRBV6-3 | CASSSTRKAFF | TGTGCCAGCAGTTCCACGAGGAAAGCTTTCTTT
NA | NA | TRBJ2-6 | TRBV12-3/TRBV12-4 | CASSFVMSGANVLTF | TGTGCCAGCAGTTTCGTGATGTCTGGGGCCAACGTCCTGACTTTC
NA | many | TRBJ2-3 | TRBV28 | CASSFKGVLGDTQYF | TGTGCCAGCAGTTTTAAGGGGGTGTTGGGAGATACGCAGTATTTT
NA | many | TRBJ1-4 | TRBV2 | CASSQGWANEKLFF | TGTGCCAGCAGTCAAGGTTGGGCTAATGAAAAACTGTTTTTT
NA | many | TRBJ2-7 | TRBV3-1 | CASSASRLTYEQYF | TGTGCCAGCAGCGCAAGCCGCCTAACCTACGAGCAGTACTTC
NA | few | TRBJ2-3 | TRBV7-9 | CASSLSSPDTQYF | TGTGCCAGCAGCTTATCTTCTCCAGATACGCAGTATTTT
NA | few | TRBJ1-4 | TRBV7-6 | CASSQTRANEKLFF | TGTGCCAGCAGCCAAACGAGGGCTAATGAAAAACTGTTTTTT
NA | NA | TRBJ1-1 | TRBV7-9 | CASSLRGGGVTEAFF | TGTGCCAGCAGCCTCCGCGGGGGTGGGGTCACTGAAGCTTTCTTT
NA | NA | TRBJ2-3 | TRBV6-6 | CASTQDYPYTDTQYF | TGTGCCAGCACCCAGGACTACCCCTATACAGATACGCAGTATTTT
TRBD1 | many | TRBJ2-1 | TRBV2 | CASRTGGAVNEQFF | TGTGCCAGCAGGACAGGGGGCGCGGTCAATGAGCAGTTCTTC
TRBD2 | many | TRBJ2-3 | TRBV24-1 | CATSDLAGGRTDTQYF | TGTGCCACCAGTGATTTAGCGGGGGGGAGGACAGATACGCAGTATTTT
TRBD2 | NA | TRBJ2-1 | TRBV7-2 | CASSLGGGKQFF | TGTGCCAGCAGCTTAGGGGGAGGGAAGCAGTTCTTC
NA | many | TRBJ2-5 | TRBV7-2 | CASSLEFTVSGTQYF | TGTGCCAGCAGCTTAGAATTTACGGTCTCGGGGACCCAGTACTTC
NA | many | TRBJ2-6 | TRBV12-3/TRBV12-4 | CASGNRESPGANVLTF | TGTGCCAGCGGCAACAGGGAGTCTCCGGGGGCCAACGTCCTGACTTTC
NA | few | TRBJ1-1 | TRBV6-1 | CASSESTASSREAFF | TGTGCCAGCAGTGAATCCACTGCTTCCAGCAGGGAAGCTTTCTTT
TRBD1 | many | TRBJ1-5 | TRBV29-1 | CSVVVQPGGNQPQHF | TGCAGCGTTGTAGTTCAACCAGGGGGAAATCAGCCCCAGCATTTT
NA | many | TRBJ1-1 | TRBV7-2 | CASSLRGRGTEAFF | TGTGCCAGCAGCTTACGCGGAAGGGGGACTGAAGCTTTCTTT
NA | NA | TRBJ1-2 | TRBV19 | CASSPRQDLLKGYTF | TGTGCCAGTAGTCCCCGACAGGACCTCTTGAAGGGCTACACCTTC
NA | many | TRBJ2-1 | TRBV7-8 | CASSLVSSGDYNEQFF | TGTGCCAGCAGCTTAGTTTCCAGCGGTGACTACAATGAGCAGTTCTTC
TRBD1 | many | TRBJ1-5 | TRBV20-1 | CSARRTGGIVQPQHF | TGCAGTGCTCGGCGGACAGGGGGAATTGTTCAGCCCCAGCATTTT
NA | NA | TRBJ2-7 | TRBV2 | CASSGEAYEQYF | TGTGCCAGCAGTGGGGAGGCCTACGAGCAGTACTTC
TRBD2 | many | TRBJ2-7 | TRBV10-3 | CAISSTSAASYEQYF | TGTGCCATCAGTTCCACTAGCGCTGCTTCTTACGAGCAGTACTTC
NA | NA | TRBJ2-7 | TRBV25-1 | CASSDLTSSHEQYF | TGTGCCAGCAGTGACCTGACTAGTTCCCACGAGCAGTACTTC
NA | many | TRBJ1-6 | TRBV5-1 | CASSLRASSYNSPLHF | TGCGCCAGCAGCTTGAGGGCCAGCTCCTATAATTCACCCCTCCACTTT
NA | NA | TRBJ2-7 | TRBV16 | CVSSPRPDLSYEQYF | TGTGTCAGCAGCCCCCGGCCGGACCTTTCCTACGAGCAGTACTTC